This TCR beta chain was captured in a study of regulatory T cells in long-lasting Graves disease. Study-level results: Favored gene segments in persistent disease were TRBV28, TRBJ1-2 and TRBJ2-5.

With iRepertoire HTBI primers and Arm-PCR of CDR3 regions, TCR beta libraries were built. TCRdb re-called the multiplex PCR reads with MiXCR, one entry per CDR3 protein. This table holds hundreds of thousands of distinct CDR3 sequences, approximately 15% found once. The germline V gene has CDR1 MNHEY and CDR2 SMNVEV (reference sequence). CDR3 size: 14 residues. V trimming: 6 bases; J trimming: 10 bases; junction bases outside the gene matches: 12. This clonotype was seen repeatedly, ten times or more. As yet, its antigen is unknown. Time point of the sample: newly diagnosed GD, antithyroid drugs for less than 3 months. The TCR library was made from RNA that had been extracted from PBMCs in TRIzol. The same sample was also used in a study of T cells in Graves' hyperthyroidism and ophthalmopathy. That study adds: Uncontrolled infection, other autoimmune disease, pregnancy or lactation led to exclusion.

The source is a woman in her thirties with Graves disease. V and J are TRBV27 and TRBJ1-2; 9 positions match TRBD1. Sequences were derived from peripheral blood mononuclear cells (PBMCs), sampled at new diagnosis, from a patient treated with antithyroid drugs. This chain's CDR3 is CASSRGNRGPSYTF. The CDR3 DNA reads TGTGCCAGCAGCCGCGGAAACAGGGGGCCGTCCTACACCTTC.